The clone carrying this TCR beta chain was detected many times. The antigen is unknown. The data were taken from a study of T cells in Graves' hyperthyroidism and ophthalmopathy. Study-level background: Staff took peripheral blood when the initial diagnosis was made, before any treatment began.

Trimming left V 4 bases short and J 5 bases short, with 12 bases between. The length of the CDR3 is 15 residues. Germline CDR1 SEHNR, CDR2 FQNEAQ (reference sequence). Whole-study results and caveats: Blood also showed most of the thyroid clonotypes that were expanded above 0.001.

Amplified regions were TCR beta CDR3 sequences from RNA transcripts. Researchers ran a first-round RT-PCR on the TCR CDR3 using the HTBI primer set. One entry per CDR3 protein, called by TCRdb with MiXCR from the multiplex PCR reads. The table records roughly 840,000 distinct CDR3 sequences, about two fifths of them present only once. The sequence derives from a man younger than 30 with Graves' hyperthyroidism. Sequenced material: blood. This chain joins TRBV7-9 and TRBJ1-6, with a weak D call TRBD1 (5 bases). This chain's CDR3 is CASSSQGFDNSPLHF. The CDR3 nucleotides read TGTGCCAGCAGCTCCCAGGGATTCGATAATTCACCCCTCCACTTT.